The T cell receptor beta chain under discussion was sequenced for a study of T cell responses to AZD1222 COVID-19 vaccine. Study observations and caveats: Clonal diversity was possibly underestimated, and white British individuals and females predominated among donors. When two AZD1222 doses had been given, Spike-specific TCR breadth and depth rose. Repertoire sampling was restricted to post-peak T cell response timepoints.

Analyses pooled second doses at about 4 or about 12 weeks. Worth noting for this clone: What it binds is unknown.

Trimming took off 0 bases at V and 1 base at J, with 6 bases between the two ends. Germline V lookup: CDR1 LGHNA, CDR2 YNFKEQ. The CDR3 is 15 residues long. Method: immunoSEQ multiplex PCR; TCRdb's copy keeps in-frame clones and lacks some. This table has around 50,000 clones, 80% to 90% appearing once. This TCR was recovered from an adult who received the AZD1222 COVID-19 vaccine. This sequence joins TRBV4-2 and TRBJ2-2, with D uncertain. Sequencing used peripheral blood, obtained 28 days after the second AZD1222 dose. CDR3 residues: CASSQDTGNTGELFF. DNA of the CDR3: TGTGCCAGCAGCCAAGATACGGGGAACACCGGGGAGCTGTTTTTT.